A single T cell receptor (beta chain) is shown here with its context. As yet, its antigen is unknown. Compared with germline, one end of the junction differs, possibly owing to a read error. The CDR3 sequence is 15 residues long. The germline CDR1 and CDR2 sequences are SEHNR and FQNEAQ (reference sequence). The PCR used 60 Vbeta and 13 Jbeta primers. Authors' methods: In a later analysis, of some 80 million unique beta chains, around 9.9 million appeared in at least two donors. Some clones are missing from TCRdb's copy, which holds only in-frame ones; the method was immunoSEQ multiplex PCR. That table is the source of V, J and clone size, and D and trimming were worked out from the DNA. This table holds some 190,000 clones, approximately 78% found once. These data belong to a study of cytomegalovirus exposure and HLA in healthy donors. Overall study context: Unique TCRs numbering around 80 million, obtained from HLA-typed donors, made up an early data release. Findings and caveats of the study: TCR beta chains associated with HLA were, in a later analysis, more clonally expanded than equally common others. Several of the most significant clusters appeared linked to common viral pathogens, based on a later analysis.

The V and J genes are TRBV7-9 and TRBJ1-2; 9 bases match TRBD1. The receptor was derived from a woman in her 30s in good health and CMV-seropositive. The specimen sequenced was PBMCs. In DNA, the CDR3 is TGTTCCAGCAGCTTGAGGGACAGGGTTCCTTTGGGCTACACCTTC. Protein: CSSSLRDRVPLGYTF.